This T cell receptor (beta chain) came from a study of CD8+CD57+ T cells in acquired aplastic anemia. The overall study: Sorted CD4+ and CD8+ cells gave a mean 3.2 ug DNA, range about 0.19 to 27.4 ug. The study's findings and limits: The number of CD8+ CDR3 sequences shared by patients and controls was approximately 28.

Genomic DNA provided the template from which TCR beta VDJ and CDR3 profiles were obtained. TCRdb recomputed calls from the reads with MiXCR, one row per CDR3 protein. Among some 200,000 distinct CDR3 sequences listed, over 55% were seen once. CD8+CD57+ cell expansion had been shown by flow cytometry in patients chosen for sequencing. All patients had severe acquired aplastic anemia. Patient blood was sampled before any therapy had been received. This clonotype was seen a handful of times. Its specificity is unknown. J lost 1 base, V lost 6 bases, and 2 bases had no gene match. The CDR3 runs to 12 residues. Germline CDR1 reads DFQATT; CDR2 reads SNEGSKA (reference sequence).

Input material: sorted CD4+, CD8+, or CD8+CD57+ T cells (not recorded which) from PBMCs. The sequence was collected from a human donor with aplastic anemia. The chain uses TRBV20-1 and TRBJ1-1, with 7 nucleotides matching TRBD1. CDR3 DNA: TGCAGTGCCCGGGACAGGAACACTGAAGCTTTCTTT. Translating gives CSARDRNTEAFF.